Following are 13 T cell receptor beta chains from one sample sequenced in a study of identical twins. TCRdb reprocessed the 5' RACE reads with MiXCR, giving one entry per CDR3 protein. The sample holds roughly 470,000 distinct CDR3 sequences, around an eighth seen once. Another study also made use of these data, one on yellow fever vaccine responses in identical twins.

The specimen was CD4+ T cells sorted from blood. Receptor source: a woman aged 18 to 35 in good health.

This clonotype was seen a few times. J is TRBJ1-5 and V is TRBV3-1; D is undetermined. In germline, CDR1 is LGHDT, CDR2 YNNKEL (reference sequence). V was trimmed by 0 bases and J by 5 bases, leaving 5 bases between them. The length of the CDR3 is 13 residues. The CDR3 loop is CASSQDWHQPQHF. The CDR3 DNA reads TGTGCCAGCAGCCAAGACTGGCATCAGCCCCAGCATTTT.

At least ten counts were recorded for this clonotype. The chain is built from TRBV27 and TRBJ1-1; no clear D. V was pared by 1 base and J by 4 bases, with 13 bases between. CDR3 size: 15 residues. In germline, CDR1 is MNHEY, CDR2 SMNVEV (reference sequence). CDR3 protein: CASSLLGSGRTEAFF. CDR3 coding DNA: TGTGCCAGCAGTTTATTGGGATCTGGGCGCACTGAAGCTTTCTTT.

V and J are TRBV5-1 and TRBJ1-4; no reliable D call. This CDR3 region has 14 residues. CDR1 and CDR2 from the germline V gene are SGHRS and YFSETQ. Between the trimmed V and J ends, which lost 0 bases and 7 bases, there was a span of 10 bases. The CDR3: CASSLGGGGEKLFF. In DNA form, the CDR3 reads TGCGCCAGCAGCTTGGGAGGAGGTGGTGAAAAACTGTTTTTT. Variable domain in full (rest from reference TRBV5-1 and TRBJ1-4): KAGVTQTPRYLIKTRGQQVTLSCSPISGHRSVSWYQQTPGQGLQFLFEYFSETQRNKGNFPGRFSGRQFSNSRSEMNVSTLELGDSALYLCASSLGGGGEKLFFGSGTQLSVL.

A few counts support this clonotype. The rearrangement links TRBV5-1 to TRBJ2-1; 7 bases agree with TRBD1. Trimming cost V 4 bases and J 5 bases; bases outside gene matches: 6. This CDR3 contains 14 residues. Per the germline V gene, CDR1 is SGHRS and CDR2 is YFSETQ. The CDR3 sequence: CASSLRDRDNEQFF. As DNA, the CDR3 is TGCGCCAGCAGCCTCCGGGACAGAGACAATGAGCAGTTCTTC.

There are a few counts of this clonotype. The chain combines TRBV4-2 with TRBJ2-1; D unresolved. V gave up 6 bases and J gave up 7 bases, with 7 bases separating them. The CDR3 spans 11 residues. Germline V gene lookup returns CDR1 LGHNA and CDR2 YNFKEQ. The CDR3 loop reads CASRLENEQFF. The CDR3 bases are TGTGCCAGCAGACTCGAAAATGAGCAGTTCTTC.

This clonotype was counted only a few times. The chain is built from TRBV6-1 and TRBJ1-6; D remains ambiguous. CDR1 MNHNS and CDR2 SASEGT come from the germline V gene. The germline V and J ends were trimmed by 3 bases and 6 bases, with 9 bases remaining between them. The CDR3 runs to 14 residues. The CDR3 spells CASSDRHFNSPLHF. The CDR3 DNA follows: TGTGCCAGCAGTGACAGGCACTTTAATTCACCCCTCCACTTT.

This chain joins TRBV4-3 and TRBJ2-1; 10 positions match TRBD2. The germline V gene encodes CDR1 LGHNA and CDR2 YSLEER. The CDR3 runs to 15 residues. V shed 6 bases, J shed 3 bases, and the junction held 5 bases outside the gene matches. CDR3 nucleotides: TGCGCCAGCAGACTAGCGGGGACCAACTACAATGAGCAGTTCTTC. It specifies CASRLAGTNYNEQFF.

The chain couples TRBV28 to TRBJ2-4; 9 bases line up with TRBD2. Trimming at V came to 5 bases and at J to 0 bases, leaving 5 bases not matched to a gene. Germline V CDR1 and CDR2: MDHEN, SYDVKM. This CDR3 has 16 amino acids. The CDR3 region has the DNA TGTGCCAGCAGTCCGGGACTAGCCTCAGCCAAAAACATTCAGTACTTC. Translation gives CASSPGLASAKNIQYF.

This clonotype was counted at least ten times. The gene calls are TRBV12-3 or TRBV12-4 and TRBJ2-3; possibly TRBD1 for D (5 bases). The CDR3 loop spans 17 amino acids. Trimming stripped 3 bases from V and 0 bases from J, with 16 bases between. CDR3 sequence: CASSLGQGRVSTDTQYF. The CDR3 DNA reads as TGTGCCAGCAGTTTGGGGCAGGGAAGGGTTAGCACAGATACGCAGTATTTT.

This clonotype was seen only once. The CDR3 sequence is CASSLDLDRGYEQYF. The CDR3 DNA is TGTGCCAGCAGCTTAGATTTGGACAGGGGATACGAGCAGTACTTC. The chain uses TRBV11-2 and TRBJ2-7; 9 bases agree with TRBD1. After removal of 0 bases from V and 4 bases from J, the junction contained 4 bases not matched to a gene. The CDR3 extends over 15 amino acids. Germline CDR1 and CDR2: SGHAT and FQNNGV. The full variable domain, its missing parts supplied by reference TRBV11-2 and TRBJ2-7, is EAGVAQSPRYKIIEKRQSVAFWCNPISGHATLYWYQQILGQGPKLLIQFQNNGVVDDSQLPKDRFSAERLKGVDSTLKIQPAKLEDSAVYLCASSLDLDRGYEQYFGPGTRLTVT.

J is TRBJ2-7 and V is TRBV3-1; a possible D gene is TRBD1 (6 bases). V was shortened by 7 bases and J by 7 bases, with 17 bases between the two germline ends. Germline loops: CDR1 LGHDT, CDR2 YNNKEL (reference sequence). CDR3 size: 13 residues. The CDR3 sequence is CASKGHGRGEQYF. In DNA, the CDR3 is TGTGCCAGCAAGGGACATGGGCGTGGGGAGCAGTACTTC.

This clonotype showed up just a few times. The rearrangement joins TRBV2 to TRBJ1-2; 7 bases line up with TRBD1. The CDR3 runs 14 residues. J lost 4 bases, V lost 6 bases, and 8 bases had no gene match. Per germline, CDR1 SNHLY and CDR2 FYNNEI. The CDR3 loop is CASRGGQASYGYTF. In DNA form, the CDR3 reads TGTGCCAGCAGGGGCGGACAGGCGTCCTATGGCTACACCTTC.

This clonotype was recorded at least ten times. This chain connects TRBV28 to TRBJ2-2; TRBD1 aligns across 7 bases. CDR1 MDHEN and CDR2 SYDVKM come from the germline V gene. This CDR3 has 14 amino acids. Trimming took 8 bases from V and 3 from J; bases not matched to a gene: 6. CDR3 DNA: TGTGCCAGCCGCCGACAGGGCGACACCGGGGAGCTGTTTTTT. Its protein product is CASRRQGDTGELFF. Based on the CDR3 plus reference TRBV28 and TRBJ2-2, the full variable domain is DVKVTQSSRYLVKRTGEKVFLECVQDMDHENMFWYRQDPGLGLRLIYFSYDVKMKEKGDIPEGYSVSREKKERFSLILESASTNQTSMYLCASRRQGDTGELFFGEGSRLTVL.